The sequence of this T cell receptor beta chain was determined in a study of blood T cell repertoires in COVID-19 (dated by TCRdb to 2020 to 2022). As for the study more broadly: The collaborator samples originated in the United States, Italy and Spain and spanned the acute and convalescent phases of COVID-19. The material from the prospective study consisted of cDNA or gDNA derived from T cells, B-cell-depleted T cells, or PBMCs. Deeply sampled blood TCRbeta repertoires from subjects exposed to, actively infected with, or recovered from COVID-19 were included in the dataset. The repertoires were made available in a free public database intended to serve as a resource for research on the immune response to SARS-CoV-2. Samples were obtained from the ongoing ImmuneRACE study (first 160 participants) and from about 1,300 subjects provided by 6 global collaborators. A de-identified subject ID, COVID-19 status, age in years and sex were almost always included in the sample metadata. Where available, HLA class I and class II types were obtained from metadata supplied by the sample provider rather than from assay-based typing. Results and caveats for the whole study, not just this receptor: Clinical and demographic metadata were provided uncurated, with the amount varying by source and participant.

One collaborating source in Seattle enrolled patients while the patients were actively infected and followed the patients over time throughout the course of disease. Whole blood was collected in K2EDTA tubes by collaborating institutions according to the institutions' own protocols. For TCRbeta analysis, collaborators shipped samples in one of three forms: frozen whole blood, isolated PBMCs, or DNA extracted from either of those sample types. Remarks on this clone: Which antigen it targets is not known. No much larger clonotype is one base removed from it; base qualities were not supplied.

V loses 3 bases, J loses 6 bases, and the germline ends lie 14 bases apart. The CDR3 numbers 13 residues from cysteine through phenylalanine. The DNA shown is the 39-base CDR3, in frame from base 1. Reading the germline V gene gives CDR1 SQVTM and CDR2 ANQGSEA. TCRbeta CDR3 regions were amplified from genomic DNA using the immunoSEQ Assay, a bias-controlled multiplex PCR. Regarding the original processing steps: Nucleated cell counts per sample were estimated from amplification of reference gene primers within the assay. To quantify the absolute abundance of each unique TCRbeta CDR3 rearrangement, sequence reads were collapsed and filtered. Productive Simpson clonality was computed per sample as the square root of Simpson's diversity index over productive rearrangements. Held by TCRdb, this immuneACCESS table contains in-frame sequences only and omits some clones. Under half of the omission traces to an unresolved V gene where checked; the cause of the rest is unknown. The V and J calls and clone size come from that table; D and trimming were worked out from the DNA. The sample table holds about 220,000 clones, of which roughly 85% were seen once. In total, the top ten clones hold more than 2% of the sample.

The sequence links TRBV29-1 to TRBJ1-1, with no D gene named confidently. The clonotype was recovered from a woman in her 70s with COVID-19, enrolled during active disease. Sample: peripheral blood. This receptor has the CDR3 CSVDYIAGSEAFF. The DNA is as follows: TGCAGCGTTGATTACATAGCGGGCTCTGAAGCTTTCTTT.